Sequencing of this T cell receptor (beta chain) was carried out in a study of T cells in Graves' hyperthyroidism and ophthalmopathy. Study overall: Prior to any treatment, at the point of initial diagnosis, peripheral blood was collected.

Amplified TCR beta CDR3 regions derived from RNA transcripts. Researchers ran a first-round RT-PCR on the TCR CDR3 using the HTBI primer set. TCRdb redid the calling of the multiplex PCR reads with MiXCR, one entry per CDR3 protein. There are under 400,000 distinct CDR3 sequences in the sample; about 15% occur only once, and 9.5% to 11% lies in the top ten. This clonotype was observed at least ten times. A lack of ophthalmopathy progression within 18 months defined stable Graves' hyperthyroidism. Among the patients, aged 18 to 65, hyperthyroidism was newly diagnosed and had lasted under 2 months. The source of the PBMCs was about 10 ml of fresh peripheral blood. This TCR was sampled from a woman aged 55-75 years with Graves' hyperthyroidism. Sequenced: blood.

CDR3 coding DNA: TGTGCCAGCAGTTCCCTCCTCGACAGGGGGATGGTCAAAAACATTCAGTACTTC. This codes for CASSSLLDRGMVKNIQYF. J is TRBJ2-4 and V is TRBV27; TRBD1 aligns across 9 bases. Unmatched junction bases numbered 13, after V lost 4 bases and J lost 3 bases. From germline, CDR1 is MNHEY and CDR2 SMNVEV (reference sequence). The CDR3 contains 18 residues.